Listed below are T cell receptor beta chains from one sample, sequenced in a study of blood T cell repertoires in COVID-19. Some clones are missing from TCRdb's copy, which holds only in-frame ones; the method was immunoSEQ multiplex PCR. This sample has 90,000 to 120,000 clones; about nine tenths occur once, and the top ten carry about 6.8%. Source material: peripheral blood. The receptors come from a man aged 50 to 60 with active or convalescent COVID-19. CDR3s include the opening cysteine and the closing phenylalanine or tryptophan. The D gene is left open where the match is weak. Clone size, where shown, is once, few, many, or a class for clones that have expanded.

cdr3_aa: CSVQEGDREAFF; cdr3_nt: TGCAGCGTTCAGGAAGGAGACAGGGAAGCTTTCTTT; clone_size: .; d_call: .; v_call: TRBV29-1; j_call: TRBJ1-1
cdr3_aa: CASSLTWEALYEQYF; cdr3_nt: TGTGCCAGCAGTTTAACGTGGGAGGCCCTCTACGAGCAGTACTTC; clone_size: .; d_call: .; v_call: TRBV27; j_call: TRBJ2-7
cdr3_aa: CASSETTDTQYF; cdr3_nt: TGTGCCAGCAGTGAGACAACAGATACGCAGTATTTT; clone_size: .; d_call: .; v_call: TRBV6-2/TRBV6-3; j_call: TRBJ2-3
cdr3_aa: CASYRGGFTGELFF; cdr3_nt: TGTGCCAGCTACAGGGGAGGATTCACCGGGGAGCTGTTTTTT; clone_size: once; d_call: .; v_call: TRBV14; j_call: TRBJ2-2
cdr3_aa: CASSHRQGGSYNEQFF; cdr3_nt: TGCGCCAGCAGCCATCGACAGGGGGGCTCCTACAATGAGCAGTTCTTC; clone_size: once; d_call: TRBD1; v_call: TRBV5-1; j_call: TRBJ2-1
cdr3_aa: CASNQQDYEQYF; cdr3_nt: TGTGCCAGCAACCAACAGGACTACGAGCAGTACTTC; clone_size: .; d_call: .; v_call: TRBV7-9; j_call: TRBJ2-7
cdr3_aa: CASSPGPTGTGVSNEQYF; cdr3_nt: TGTGCCAGCTCACCCGGCCCGACCGGGACAGGGGTTTCCAACGAGCAGTACTTC; clone_size: few; d_call: TRBD1; v_call: TRBV18; j_call: TRBJ2-7
cdr3_aa: CAQTGHGYTF; cdr3_nt: TGTGCCCAAACAGGGCATGGCTACACCTTC; clone_size: .; d_call: .; v_call: TRBV21-1; j_call: TRBJ1-2
cdr3_aa: CASSRPSGEKLFF; cdr3_nt: TGTGCCAGCAGCAGACCGAGCGGGGAAAAACTGTTTTTT; clone_size: .; d_call: .; v_call: TRBV7-9; j_call: TRBJ1-4
cdr3_aa: CASSFTGGGGEKLFF; cdr3_nt: TGTGCCAGCAGCTTTACAGGGGGCGGAGGTGAAAAACTGTTTTTT; clone_size: .; d_call: TRBD1; v_call: TRBV13; j_call: TRBJ1-4
cdr3_aa: CASSLSTSGSYNEQFF; cdr3_nt: TGTGCCAGCAGTTTATCGACTAGCGGGAGCTACAATGAGCAGTTCTTC; clone_size: .; d_call: TRBD2; v_call: TRBV6-6; j_call: TRBJ2-1
cdr3_aa: CASRTGGRDYGYTF; cdr3_nt: TGTGCCAGCAGAACAGGGGGCAGAGACTATGGCTACACCTTC; clone_size: .; d_call: TRBD1; v_call: TRBV6-5; j_call: TRBJ1-2
cdr3_aa: CASAPGTGDYGYTF; cdr3_nt: TGTGCCAGCGCGCCCGGGACAGGGGACTATGGCTACACCTTC; clone_size: .; d_call: TRBD1; v_call: TRBV28; j_call: TRBJ1-2
cdr3_aa: CASSFVSTDTQYF; cdr3_nt: TGTGCCAGCAGCTTCGTGAGCACAGATACGCAGTATTTT; clone_size: .; d_call: .; v_call: TRBV7-2; j_call: TRBJ2-3
cdr3_aa: CASSPRGTGLNEQFF; cdr3_nt: TGTGCCAGCAGCCCTAGGGGGACAGGTCTCAATGAGCAGTTCTTC; clone_size: .; d_call: TRBD1; v_call: TRBV7-9; j_call: TRBJ2-1
cdr3_aa: CASSYLGGSETQYF; cdr3_nt: TGTGCCAGCAGTTACCTAGGGGGATCGGAGACCCAGTACTTC; clone_size: .; d_call: .; v_call: TRBV6-5; j_call: TRBJ2-5
cdr3_aa: CSASPADTQYF; cdr3_nt: TGCAGTGCTAGCCCCGCAGATACGCAGTATTTT; clone_size: .; d_call: .; v_call: TRBV20-1; j_call: TRBJ2-3
cdr3_aa: CAWSRDWTQGTDTQYF; cdr3_nt: TGTGCCTGGAGTCGGGATTGGACCCAGGGGACAGATACGCAGTATTTT; clone_size: once; d_call: .; v_call: TRBV30; j_call: TRBJ2-3
cdr3_aa: CASSQNLAGEETQYF; cdr3_nt: TGCGCCAGCAGCCAAAATCTAGCGGGAGAAGAGACCCAGTACTTC; clone_size: .; d_call: TRBD2; v_call: TRBV4-3; j_call: TRBJ2-5
cdr3_aa: CASSPPGLAGLSGANVLTF; cdr3_nt: TGTGCCAGCAGTCCGCCAGGACTAGCGGGACTCTCTGGGGCCAACGTCCTGACTTTC; clone_size: once; d_call: TRBD2; v_call: TRBV28; j_call: TRBJ2-6
cdr3_aa: CASSKDRGKTDTQYF; cdr3_nt: TGTGCCAGCAGTAAGGACAGGGGGAAGACAGATACGCAGTATTTT; clone_size: few; d_call: TRBD1; v_call: TRBV2; j_call: TRBJ2-3
cdr3_aa: CASKRTGEAYGYTF; cdr3_nt: TGTGCCAGCAAACGGACAGGGGAGGCCTATGGCTACACCTTC; clone_size: .; d_call: TRBD1; v_call: TRBV6-6; j_call: TRBJ1-2